This T cell receptor beta chain is drawn from a study of post-analysis software for immune sequencing data. Overall study findings and caveats: Higher frequency in patients than in controls was seen for roughly five TRBV segments, with TRBV5-6, TRBV5-1 and TRBV20-1 among them.

Built from TCR beta cDNA, the libraries had unique molecular identifiers in them. TCRdb recomputed calls from the PCR reads with MiXCR, one row per CDR3 protein. Found here are 650,000 to 850,000 distinct CDR3 sequences, more than 45% of them singletons; the top ten hold roughly 5%. About this clonotype: The antigen is unknown.

Germline V gives CDR1 DFQATT, CDR2 SNEGSKA (reference sequence). V trimming: 7 bases; J trimming: 6 bases; junction bases outside the gene matches: 8. There are 12 residues in the CDR3. V usage is TRBV20-1 and J usage is TRBJ2-5; TRBD2 matches 7 bases. This clonotype was sampled from a girl under 18 with multiple sclerosis. Sequenced sample: blood. The CDR3 DNA follows: TGCAGTGGCGGGACTATTGGGAAGACCCAGTACTTC. Encoded protein: CSGGTIGKTQYF.